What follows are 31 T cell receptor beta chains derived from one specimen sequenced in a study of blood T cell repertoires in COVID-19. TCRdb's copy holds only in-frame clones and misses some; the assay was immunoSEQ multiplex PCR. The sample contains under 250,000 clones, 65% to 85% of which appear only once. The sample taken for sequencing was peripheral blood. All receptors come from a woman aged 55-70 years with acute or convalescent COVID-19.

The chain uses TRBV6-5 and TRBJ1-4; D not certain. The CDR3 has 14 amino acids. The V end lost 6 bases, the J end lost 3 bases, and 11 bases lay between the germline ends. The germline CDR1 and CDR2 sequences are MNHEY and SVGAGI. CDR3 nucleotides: TGTGCCAGCAGACGCAGGCCCTCTAATGAAAAACTGTTTTTT. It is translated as CASRRRPSNEKLFF.

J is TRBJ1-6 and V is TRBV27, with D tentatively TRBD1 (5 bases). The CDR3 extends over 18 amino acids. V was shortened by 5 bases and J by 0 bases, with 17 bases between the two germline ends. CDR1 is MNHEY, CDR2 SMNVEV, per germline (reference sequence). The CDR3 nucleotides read TGTGCCAGCAGTCTAGCGGGGCCCAACTTCTCCTATAATTCACCCCTCCACTTT. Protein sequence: CASSLAGPNFSYNSPLHF.

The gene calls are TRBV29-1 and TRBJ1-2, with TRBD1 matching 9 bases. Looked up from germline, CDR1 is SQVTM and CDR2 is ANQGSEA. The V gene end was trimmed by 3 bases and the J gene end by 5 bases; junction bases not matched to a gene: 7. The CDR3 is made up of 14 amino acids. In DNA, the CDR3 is TGCAGCGTTGAGGACGGACAGGGGATATATGGCTACACCTTC. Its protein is CSVEDGQGIYGYTF.

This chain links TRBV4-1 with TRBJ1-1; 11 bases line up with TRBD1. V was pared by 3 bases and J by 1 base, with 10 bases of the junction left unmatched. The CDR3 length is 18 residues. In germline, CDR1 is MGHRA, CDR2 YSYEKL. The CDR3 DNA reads TGCGCCAGCAGCCAGGCTACCGGGACAGGGGGTGCGAACACTGAAGCTTTCTTT. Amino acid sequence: CASSQATGTGGANTEAFF.

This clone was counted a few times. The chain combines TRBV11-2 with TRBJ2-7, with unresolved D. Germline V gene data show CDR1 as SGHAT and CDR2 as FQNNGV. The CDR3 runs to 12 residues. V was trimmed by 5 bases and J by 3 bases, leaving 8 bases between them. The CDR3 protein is CASSIGYYEQYF. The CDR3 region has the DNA TGTGCCAGCAGCATCGGGTACTACGAGCAGTACTTC.

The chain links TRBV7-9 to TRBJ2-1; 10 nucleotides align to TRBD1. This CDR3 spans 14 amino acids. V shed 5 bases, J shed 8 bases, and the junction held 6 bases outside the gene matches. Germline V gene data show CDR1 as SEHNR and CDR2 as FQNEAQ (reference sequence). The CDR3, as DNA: TGTGCCAGCAGCGTCGGACAGGGGGTCGATGAGCAGTTCTTC. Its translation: CASSVGQGVDEQFF.

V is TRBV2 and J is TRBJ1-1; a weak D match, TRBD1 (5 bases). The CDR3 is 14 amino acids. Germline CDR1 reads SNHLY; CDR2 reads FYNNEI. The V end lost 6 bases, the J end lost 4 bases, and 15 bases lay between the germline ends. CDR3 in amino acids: CASRDDSYSTEAFF. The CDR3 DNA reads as TGTGCCAGCAGGGACGACAGTTACTCCACTGAAGCTTTCTTT. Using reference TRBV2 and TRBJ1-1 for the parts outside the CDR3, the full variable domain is EPEVTQTPSHQVTQMGQEVILRCVPISNHLYFYWYRQILGQKVEFLVSFYNNEISEKSEIFDDQFSVERPDGSNFTLKIRSTKLEDSAMYFCASRDDSYSTEAFFGQGTRLTVV.

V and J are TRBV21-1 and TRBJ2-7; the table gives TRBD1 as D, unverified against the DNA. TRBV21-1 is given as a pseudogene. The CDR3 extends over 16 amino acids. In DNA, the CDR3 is TGTGCCAGCCGACCCAACGAATCGACAGGGAACTACGAGCAGTACTTC. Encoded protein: CASRPNESTGNYEQYF.

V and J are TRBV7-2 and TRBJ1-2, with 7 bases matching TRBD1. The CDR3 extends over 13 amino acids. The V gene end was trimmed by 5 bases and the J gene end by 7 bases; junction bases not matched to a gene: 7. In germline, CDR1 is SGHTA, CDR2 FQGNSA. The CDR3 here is CASSTRQGSGYTF. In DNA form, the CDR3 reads TGTGCCAGCAGCACCCGACAGGGCTCTGGCTACACCTTC.

DNA of the CDR3: TGTGCCAGCAGAACTGGTGAAAAACTGTTTTTT. Translation gives CASRTGEKLFF. This chain joins TRBV12-3 or TRBV12-4 and TRBJ1-4, with D unresolved. V lost 6 bases and J lost 7, with 6 bases in between. There are 11 residues in the CDR3.

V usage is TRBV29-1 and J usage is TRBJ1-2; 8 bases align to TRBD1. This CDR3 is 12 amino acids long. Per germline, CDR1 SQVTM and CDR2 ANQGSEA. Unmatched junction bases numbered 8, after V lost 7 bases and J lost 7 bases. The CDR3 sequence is CSARTGKAGYTF. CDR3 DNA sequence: TGCAGCGCACGGACAGGGAAGGCTGGCTACACCTTC.

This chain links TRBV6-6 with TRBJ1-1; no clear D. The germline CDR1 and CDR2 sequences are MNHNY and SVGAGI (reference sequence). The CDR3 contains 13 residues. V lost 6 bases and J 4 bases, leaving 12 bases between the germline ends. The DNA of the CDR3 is TGTGCCAGCAGCAGTAGGGAGGGCACTGAAGCTTTCTTT. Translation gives CASSSREGTEAFF.

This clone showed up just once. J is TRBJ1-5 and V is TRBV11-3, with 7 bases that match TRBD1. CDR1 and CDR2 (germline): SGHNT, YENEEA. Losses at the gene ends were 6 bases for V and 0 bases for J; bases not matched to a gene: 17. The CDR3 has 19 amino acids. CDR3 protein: CASSLVPGQPPYSNQPQHF. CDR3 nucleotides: TGTGCCAGCAGTCTCGTCCCGGGACAGCCCCCATATAGCAATCAGCCCCAGCATTTT.

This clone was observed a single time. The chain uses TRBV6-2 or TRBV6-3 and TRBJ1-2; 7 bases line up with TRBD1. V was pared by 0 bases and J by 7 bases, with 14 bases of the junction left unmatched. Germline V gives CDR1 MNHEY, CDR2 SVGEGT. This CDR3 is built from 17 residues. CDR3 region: CASSYSLDYGQAGGYTF. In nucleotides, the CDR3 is TGTGCCAGCAGTTACTCGTTGGATTACGGACAGGCGGGTGGCTACACCTTC.

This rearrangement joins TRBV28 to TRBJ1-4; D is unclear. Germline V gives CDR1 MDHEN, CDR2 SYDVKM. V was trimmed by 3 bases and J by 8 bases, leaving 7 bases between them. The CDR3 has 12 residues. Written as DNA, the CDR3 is TGTGCCAGCAGTTTTACGGGGGAAAAACTGTTTTTT. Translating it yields CASSFTGEKLFF.

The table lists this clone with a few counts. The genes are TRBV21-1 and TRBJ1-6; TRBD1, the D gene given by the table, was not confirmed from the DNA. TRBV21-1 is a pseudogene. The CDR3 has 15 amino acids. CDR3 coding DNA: TGTGCCAGCAGCAAGTTGCAGGCGCTCAATTCACCCCTCCACTTT. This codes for CASSKLQALNSPLHF.

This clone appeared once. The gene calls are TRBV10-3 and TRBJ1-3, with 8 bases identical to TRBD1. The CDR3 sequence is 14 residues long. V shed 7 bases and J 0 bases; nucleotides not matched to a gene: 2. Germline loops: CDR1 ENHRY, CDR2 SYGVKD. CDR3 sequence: CAITDRGSGNTIYF. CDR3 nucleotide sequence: TGTGCCATCACTGACAGGGGCTCTGGAAACACCATATATTTT.

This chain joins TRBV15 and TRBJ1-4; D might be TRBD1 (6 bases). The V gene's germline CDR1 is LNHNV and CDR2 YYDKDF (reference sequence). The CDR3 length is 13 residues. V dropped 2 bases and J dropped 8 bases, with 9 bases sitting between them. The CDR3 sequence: CATSRHDREKLFF. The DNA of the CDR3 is TGTGCCACCAGCAGACACGACAGGGAAAAACTGTTTTTT.

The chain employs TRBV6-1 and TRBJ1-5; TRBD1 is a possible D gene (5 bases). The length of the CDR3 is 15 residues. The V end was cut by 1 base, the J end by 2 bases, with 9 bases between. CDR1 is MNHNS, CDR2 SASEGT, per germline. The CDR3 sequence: CASSEGRAGNQPQHF. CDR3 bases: TGTGCCAGCAGTGAAGGCAGGGCTGGCAATCAGCCCCAGCATTTT.

The CDR3 DNA reads TGTGCCAGCAGTTCAGTTGGGGGGGCTGCCGGGGAGCTGTTTTTT. This codes for CASSSVGGAAGELFF. The J gene is TRBJ2-2, the V gene TRBV6-6; possibly TRBD2 for D (7 bases). V lost 4 bases and J lost 6, with 15 bases in between. The CDR3 runs 15 residues. The germline gives CDR1 MNHNY, CDR2 SVGAGI (reference sequence).

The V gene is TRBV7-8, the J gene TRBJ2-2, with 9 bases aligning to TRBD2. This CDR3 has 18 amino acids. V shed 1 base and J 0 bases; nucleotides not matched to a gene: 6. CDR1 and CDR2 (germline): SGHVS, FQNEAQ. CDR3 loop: CASSLEVSGGANTGELFF. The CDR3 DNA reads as TGTGCCAGCAGCTTAGAGGTTAGCGGGGGAGCGAACACCGGGGAGCTGTTTTTT. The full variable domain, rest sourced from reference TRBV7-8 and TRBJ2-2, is GAGVSQSPRYKVAKRGQDVALRCDPISGHVSLFWYQQALGQGPEFLTYFQNEAQLDKSGLPSDRFFAERPEGSVSTLKIQRTQQEDSAVYLCASSLEVSGGANTGELFFGEGSRLTVL.

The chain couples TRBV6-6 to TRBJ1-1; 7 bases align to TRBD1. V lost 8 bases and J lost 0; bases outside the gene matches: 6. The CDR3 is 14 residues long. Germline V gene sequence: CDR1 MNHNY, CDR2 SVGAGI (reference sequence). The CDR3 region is CASSNRGMNTEAFF. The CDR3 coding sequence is TGTGCCAGCTCAAACAGGGGTATGAACACTGAAGCTTTCTTT.

In DNA form, the CDR3 reads TGTGCCAGTAGTACCCCCCCCGTGAAAACTTTAAGAAACATTCAGTACTTC. As protein: CASSTPPVKTLRNIQYF. This chain joins TRBV19 and TRBJ2-4, with D uncertain. Germline CDR1 reads LNHDA; CDR2 reads SQIVND (reference sequence). The CDR3 totals 17 residues. Trimming removed 4 bases at V and 6 bases at J, with 22 bases between. The whole variable domain, remainder taken from reference TRBV19 and TRBJ2-4, is DGGITQSPKYLFRKEGQNVTLSCEQNLNHDAMYWYRQDPGQGLRLIYYSQIVNDFQKGDIAEGYSVSREKKESFPLTVTSAQKNPTAFYLCASSTPPVKTLRNIQYFGAGTRLSVL.

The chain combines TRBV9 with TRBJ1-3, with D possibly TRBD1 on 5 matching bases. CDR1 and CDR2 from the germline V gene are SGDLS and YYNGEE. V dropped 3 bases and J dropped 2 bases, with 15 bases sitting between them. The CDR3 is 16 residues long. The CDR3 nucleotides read TGTGCCAGCAGCGGTACTCAGGGAATTACTGGAAACACCATATATTTT. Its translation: CASSGTQGITGNTIYF.

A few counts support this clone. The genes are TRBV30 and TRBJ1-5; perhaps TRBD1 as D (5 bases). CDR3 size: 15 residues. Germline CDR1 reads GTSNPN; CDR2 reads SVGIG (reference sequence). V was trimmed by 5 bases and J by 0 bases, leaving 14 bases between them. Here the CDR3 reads CAWSAGGTSNQPQHF. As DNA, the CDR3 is TGTGCCTGGTCAGCCGGGGGGACTAGCAATCAGCCCCAGCATTTT.

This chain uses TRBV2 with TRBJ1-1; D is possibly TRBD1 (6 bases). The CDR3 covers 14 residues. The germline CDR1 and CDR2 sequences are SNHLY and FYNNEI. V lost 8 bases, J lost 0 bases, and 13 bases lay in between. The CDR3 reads CASQYRVLNTEAFF. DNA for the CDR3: TGTGCCAGCCAGTACAGGGTTTTGAACACTGAAGCTTTCTTT.

The chain's CDR3 is CASSRERQVEQYF. In DNA, the CDR3 is TGTGCCAGCTCACGCGAACGACAGGTCGAGCAGTACTTC. The J gene is TRBJ2-7, the V gene TRBV18; a weak D match, TRBD1 (6 bases). The V end lost 4 bases, the J end lost 6 bases, and 13 bases lay between the germline ends. Per the germline V gene, CDR1 is KGHSH and CDR2 is LQKENI. The CDR3 extends over 13 amino acids.

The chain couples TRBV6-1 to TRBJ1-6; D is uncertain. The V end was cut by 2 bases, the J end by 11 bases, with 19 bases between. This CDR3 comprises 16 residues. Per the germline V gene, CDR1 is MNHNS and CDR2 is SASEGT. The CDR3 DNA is TGTGCCAGCAGTGAACAAGGTGGAGTTCTGGGTGCACCCCTCCACTTT. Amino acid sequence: CASSEQGGVLGAPLHF.

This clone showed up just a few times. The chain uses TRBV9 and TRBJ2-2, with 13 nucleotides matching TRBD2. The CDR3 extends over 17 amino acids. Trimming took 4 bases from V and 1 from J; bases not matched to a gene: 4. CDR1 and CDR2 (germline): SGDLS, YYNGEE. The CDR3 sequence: CASSPRLAGGNTGELFF. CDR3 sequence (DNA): TGTGCCAGCAGCCCCAGACTAGCGGGGGGGAACACCGGGGAGCTGTTTTTT.

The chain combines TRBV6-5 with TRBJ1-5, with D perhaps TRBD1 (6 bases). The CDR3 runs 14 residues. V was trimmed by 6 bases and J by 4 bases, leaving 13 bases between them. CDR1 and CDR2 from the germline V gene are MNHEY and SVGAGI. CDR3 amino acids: CASSKGHSNQPQHF. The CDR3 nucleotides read TGTGCCAGCAGCAAGGGACATAGTAATCAGCCCCAGCATTTT.

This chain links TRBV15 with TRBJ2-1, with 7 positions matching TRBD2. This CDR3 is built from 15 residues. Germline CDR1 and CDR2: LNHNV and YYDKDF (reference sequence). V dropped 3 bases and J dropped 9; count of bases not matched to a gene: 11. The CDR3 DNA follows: TGTGCCACCAGCAGGATAGCGGGCCACCCTAGTGAGCAGTTCTTC. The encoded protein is CATSRIAGHPSEQFF.